Each of the 19 T cell receptor beta chains below was sequenced from the same sample in a study of blood T cells in healthy people across ages. The use of a sample-barcoded 5' primer and a J-beta primer mix characterized a second PCR of 7 to 11 cycles. One entry per CDR3 protein, called by TCRdb with MiXCR from the 5' RACE reads. The table records 750,000 to 1,000,000 distinct CDR3 sequences, almost 30% of them present only once. The sample also formed part of further work on T cells of mothers and their children.

Sequencing was done on a sample of blood. Receptors originate from a woman between 35 and 50 years old in good health.

The CDR3 DNA reads as TGTGCCAGCTTTCGGCAGAGCGGCACTTGGGAAGCTTTCTTT. This codes for CASFRQSGTWEAFF. The genes are TRBV28 and TRBJ1-1; no clear D. This CDR3 comprises 14 residues. V shed 8 bases and J shed 8 bases, with 21 bases lying between them. Germline V gene sequence: CDR1 MDHEN, CDR2 SYDVKM.

This sequence joins TRBV28 and TRBJ2-5; D not certain. The CDR3 is made up of 14 amino acids. Trimming stripped 2 bases from V and 10 bases from J, with 17 bases between. CDR1 is MDHEN, CDR2 SYDVKM, per germline. Here the CDR3 DNA reads TGTGCCAGCAGTTTACGCGGCACCGATGGTGTCCAGTACTTC. It codes for CASSLRGTDGVQYF.

Regarding this clonotype: A single base separates this from a much larger clone, so it may be a read error. CDR3 sequence reads: CSAVASGGLLSYEQYF. The CDR3 DNA reads TGCAGTGCAGTGGCTAGCGGGGGCCTACTCTCCTACGAGCAGTACTTC. This chain uses TRBV20-1 with TRBJ2-7, with 10 bases matching TRBD2. V trimming: 6 bases; J trimming: 0 bases; junction bases outside the gene matches: 11. Germline V gives CDR1 DFQATT, CDR2 SNEGSKA (reference sequence). The CDR3 runs to 16 residues.

The rearrangement joins TRBV7-2 to TRBJ2-1; a possible D gene is TRBD2 (6 bases). The CDR3 loop spans 15 amino acids. Germline CDR1 is SGHTA and CDR2 is FQGNSA. Trimming cost V 3 bases and J 8 bases, with 17 bases left between them. Written as DNA, the CDR3 is TGTGCCAGCAGCTTGGGGAGCGGGTGGACATATGAGCAGTTCTTC. This gives the protein CASSLGSGWTYEQFF. The full variable domain, completed using reference TRBV7-2 and TRBJ2-1, is GAGVSQSPSNKVTEKGKDVELRCDPISGHTALYWYRQSLGQGLEFLIYFQGNSAPDKSGLPSDRFSAERTGGSVSTLTIQRTQQEDSAVYLCASSLGSGWTYEQFFGPGTRLTVL.

This clonotype has at least ten counts. V gene TRBV27 combines with J gene TRBJ2-1; 10 bases line up with TRBD2. The length of the CDR3 is 16 residues. The germline gives CDR1 MNHEY, CDR2 SMNVEV (reference sequence). V trimming: 5 bases; J trimming: 3 bases; junction bases outside the gene matches: 7. CDR3 residues: CASSAPLAGVYNEQFF. CDR3 in DNA: TGTGCCAGCAGTGCCCCCCTAGCGGGGGTCTACAATGAGCAGTTCTTC.

This clonotype was picked up many times. V and J are TRBV29-1 and TRBJ2-7; D remains ambiguous. The CDR3 consists of 12 residues. The V end was cut by 5 bases, the J end by 0 bases, with 8 bases between. The germline gives CDR1 SQVTM, CDR2 ANQGSEA. The CDR3 here is CSVSTRSYEQYF. CDR3 sequence (DNA): TGCAGCGTTTCGACTCGCTCCTACGAGCAGTACTTC.

This chain uses TRBV7-2 with TRBJ1-2; 9 bases fit TRBD1. CDR3 length equals 19 residues. Losses at the gene ends were 0 bases for V and 4 bases for J; bases not matched to a gene: 15. Looked up from germline, CDR1 is SGHTA and CDR2 is FQGNSA. The CDR3 here is CASSLAYRDRAHRGYGYTF. In DNA form, the CDR3 reads TGTGCCAGCAGCTTAGCGTATAGGGACAGGGCCCATCGTGGCTATGGCTACACCTTC.

The V call is TRBV7-8, the J call TRBJ1-1; D is uncertain. Germline lookup yields CDR1 SGHVS and CDR2 FQNEAQ. V shed 2 bases and J shed 5 bases, with 12 bases lying between them. The CDR3 is 14 amino acids. The CDR3: CASSLPTAGTEAFF. CDR3 nucleotides: TGTGCCAGCAGCTTACCCACGGCGGGTACTGAAGCTTTCTTT.

This clonotype was observed a handful of times. The chain recombines TRBV27 with TRBJ1-2; D is uncertain. V was clipped by 0 bases and J by 4 bases, with 12 bases between them. The germline gives CDR1 MNHEY, CDR2 SMNVEV (reference sequence). CDR3 length: 15 residues. The CDR3 bases are TGTGCCAGCAGTTTATCTGTCGGCAGTCTCTATGGCTACACCTTC. Amino acids: CASSLSVGSLYGYTF.

About this clonotype itself: A much larger clone lies a single base off, so this may be a read error. J is TRBJ2-1 and V is TRBV6-5, with D perhaps TRBD2 (7 bases). CDR3 length: 15 residues. Germline values: CDR1 MNHEY, CDR2 SVGAGI. Trimming took 2 bases from V and 7 from J, leaving 15 bases between them. The CDR3 loop is CASSYVGGPRNEQFF. The CDR3 region has the DNA TGTGCCAGCAGTTACGTGGGGGGGCCGAGAAATGAGCAGTTCTTC.

The V call is TRBV28, the J call TRBJ1-2; D remains unclear. Germline assignment: CDR1 MDHEN and CDR2 SYDVKM. V lost 6 bases and J lost 7, with 15 bases in between. CDR3 length: 13 residues. Here the CDR3 reads CASSPPEGFGYTF. The CDR3 DNA follows: TGTGCCAGCAGCCCCCCCGAGGGCTTTGGCTACACCTTC.

This chain links TRBV5-1 with TRBJ1-1; weak D call: TRBD1 (6 bases). Germline V lookup: CDR1 SGHRS, CDR2 YFSETQ. V was cut by 0 bases and J by 0 bases, with 12 bases left in between. This CDR3 is built from 16 residues. The CDR3 sequence is CASSLVTGRMNTEAFF. Here the CDR3 DNA reads TGCGCCAGCAGCTTGGTAACAGGGCGGATGAACACTGAAGCTTTCTTT.

The genes are TRBV28 and TRBJ1-2; D call uncertain. Germline assignment: CDR1 MDHEN and CDR2 SYDVKM. V dropped 4 bases and J dropped 1 base, with 10 bases sitting between them. The CDR3 consists of 14 residues. CDR3 loop: CASSSIVFNYGYTF. The CDR3, as DNA: TGTGCCAGCAGTTCCATAGTCTTTAACTATGGCTACACCTTC.

The chain recombines TRBV28 with TRBJ2-7; TRBD1 agrees at 9 bases. From germline, CDR1 is MDHEN and CDR2 SYDVKM. The CDR3 has 20 residues. V was clipped by 3 bases and J by 5 bases; unmatched bases: 23. The CDR3, as DNA: TGTGCCAGCAGTTTCCCCAATCTTAATCCGGGACAGGGTAATATCCACGAGCAGTACTTC. It encodes CASSFPNLNPGQGNIHEQYF.

This chain links TRBV28 with TRBJ2-3, with TRBD1 matching 9 bases. The CDR3 is 17 residues long. Unmatched junction bases numbered 14, after V lost 5 bases and J lost 5 bases. The V gene's germline CDR1 is MDHEN and CDR2 SYDVKM. The DNA of the CDR3 is TGTGCCAGCAGTGTCACAAACAGGGGGCTTATGCAAGATACGCAGTATTTT. Its protein product is CASSVTNRGLMQDTQYF.

J is TRBJ1-3 and V is TRBV11-2, with 9 bases identical to TRBD1. The CDR3 totals 14 residues. The ends lost 6 bases at V and 8 bases at J; junction bases unmatched: 8. Germline V gene sequence: CDR1 SGHAT, CDR2 FQNNGV. CDR3 sequence reads: CASSQDRGLHTIYF. The CDR3 DNA reads as TGTGCCAGCAGTCAGGACAGGGGCCTACACACCATATATTTT.

This clonotype was seen a few times. The CDR3 reads CASSLGPSGGLQETQYF. As DNA, the CDR3 is TGCGCCAGCAGCTTGGGTCCTAGCGGGGGACTGCAAGAGACCCAGTACTTC. The V and J genes are TRBV5-1 and TRBJ2-5; the match to TRBD2 covers 10 bases. This CDR3 comprises 17 residues. In germline, CDR1 is SGHRS, CDR2 YFSETQ. Trimming cost V 0 bases and J 2 bases; bases outside gene matches: 7. The complete variable domain, with remaining parts taken from reference TRBV5-1 and TRBJ2-5, reads KAGVTQTPRYLIKTRGQQVTLSCSPISGHRSVSWYQQTPGQGLQFLFEYFSETQRNKGNFPGRFSGRQFSNSRSEMNVSTLELGDSALYLCASSLGPSGGLQETQYFGPGTRLLVL.

This clonotype showed up many times. The chain carries TRBV7-9 and TRBJ2-7, with D perhaps TRBD1 (6 bases). The CDR3 is made up of 16 amino acids. V was clipped by 1 base and J by 5 bases, with 18 bases between them. CDR1 is SEHNR, CDR2 FQNEAQ, per germline (reference sequence). In DNA, the CDR3 is TGTGCCAGCAGCTTAGTCTTAGGAATGGGACAAAACGAGCAGTACTTC. Protein product: CASSLVLGMGQNEQYF. The full variable domain, completed using reference TRBV7-9 and TRBJ2-7, is DTGVSQNPRHKITKRGQNVTFRCDPISEHNRLYWYRQTLGQGPEFLTYFQNEAQLEKSRLLSDRFSAERPKGSFSTLEIQRTEQGDSAMYLCASSLVLGMGQNEQYFGPGTRLTVT.

This clonotype was observed a handful of times. This sequence joins TRBV20-1 and TRBJ1-2, with D hard to call. CDR1 is DFQATT and CDR2 is SNEGSKA in the germline V gene (reference sequence). The CDR3 is 13 amino acids. V lost 3 bases to trimming and J lost 1 base, with 9 bases between them. In DNA, the CDR3 is TGCAGTGCTAGCCCGGAGTTTAACTATGGCTACACCTTC. Translated, it gives CSASPEFNYGYTF.